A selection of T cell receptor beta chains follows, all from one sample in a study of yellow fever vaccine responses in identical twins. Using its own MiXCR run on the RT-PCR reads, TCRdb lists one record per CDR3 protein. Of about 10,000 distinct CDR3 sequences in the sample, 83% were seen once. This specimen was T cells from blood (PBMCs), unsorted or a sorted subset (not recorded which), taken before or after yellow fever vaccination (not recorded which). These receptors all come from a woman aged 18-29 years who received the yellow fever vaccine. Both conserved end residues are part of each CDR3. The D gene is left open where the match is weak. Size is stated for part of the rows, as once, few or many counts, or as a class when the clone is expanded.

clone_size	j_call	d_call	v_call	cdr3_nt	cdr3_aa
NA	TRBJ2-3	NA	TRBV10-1	TGCGCCAGCAGTGAAGGAGGTTTCCTTAGCACAGATACGCAGTATTTT	CASSEGGFLSTDTQYF
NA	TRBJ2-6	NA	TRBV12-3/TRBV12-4	TGTGCCAGCAGTTTATGGGCCTCTGGGGCCAACGTCCTGACTTTC	CASSLWASGANVLTF
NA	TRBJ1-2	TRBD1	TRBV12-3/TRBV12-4	TGTGCCAGCAGTTTCCGCCGCCGGACAGGGCGTAATGGCTACACCTTC	CASSFRRRTGRNGYTF
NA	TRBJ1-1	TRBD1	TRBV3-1	TGTGCCAGCAGCCAAGTTCGGACAGGGAGGGGGACTGAAGCTTTCTTT	CASSQVRTGRGTEAFF
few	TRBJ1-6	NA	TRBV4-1	TGCGCCAGCAGCCAAGATCGAGGCAGTCGGTCACCCCTCCACTTT	CASSQDRGSRSPLHF
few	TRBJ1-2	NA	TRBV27	TGCACCAGCAGTTCCTCCGGGCGGGCTAACTATGGCTACACCTTC	CTSSSSGRANYGYTF
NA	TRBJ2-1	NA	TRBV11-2	TGTGCCAGCAGCGAGTGGAATGAGCAGTTCTTC	CASSEWNEQFF
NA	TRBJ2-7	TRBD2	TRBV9	TGTGCCAGCAGCCCTCTGGGGCTAGCGGGAGGGCCCAGAATTTATGAGCAGTACTTC	CASSPLGLAGGPRIYEQYF
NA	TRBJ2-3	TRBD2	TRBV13	TGTGCCAGCACCTTAGGACTAGCAGTGGCCGGAGATACGCAGTATTTT	CASTLGLAVAGDTQYF
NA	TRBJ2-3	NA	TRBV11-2	TGTGCCAGCAGCATACAGGGTCATAGCACAGATACGCAGTATTTT	CASSIQGHSTDTQYF